What follows are 4 T cell receptor beta chains derived from one specimen sequenced in a study of graft-versus-host responses after intestinal transplantation. Measured with immunoSEQ multiplex PCR; TCRdb has only the in-frame clones, and not every one. The table lists 95,000 to 100,000 clones, approximately 85% of them singletons. The specimen was PBMCs, collected 255 days after intestinal transplant. These TCRs come from a human patient who received an intestinal transplant, so some T cells may come from the graft donor.

The chain carries TRBV27 and TRBJ2-5; tentative D call: TRBD1 (6 bases). Germline assignment: CDR1 MNHEY and CDR2 SMNVEV (reference sequence). V lost 4 bases, J lost 1 base, and 10 bases lay in between. The CDR3 has 14 residues. The CDR3 region is CASSSGHFQETQYF. The CDR3 coding sequence is TGTGCCAGCAGTTCGGGACACTTCCAAGAGACCCAGTACTTC.

J is TRBJ2-1 and V is TRBV9; 9 bases align to TRBD2. The length of the CDR3 is 16 residues. CDR1 is SGDLS and CDR2 is YYNGEE in the germline V gene. V lost 0 bases and J lost 5; bases outside the gene matches: 6. The CDR3 is CASSVDWTSANNEQFF. DNA for the CDR3: TGTGCCAGCAGCGTAGACTGGACTAGCGCTAACAATGAGCAGTTCTTC.

The chain is built from TRBV6-1 and TRBJ2-3; 7 positions agree with TRBD1. CDR1 is MNHNS, CDR2 SASEGT, per germline. This CDR3 comprises 14 residues. Trimming took 6 bases from V and 1 from J; bases not matched to a gene: 4. In DNA form, the CDR3 reads TGTGCCAGCAGGGTAGGGGGCGGCACAGATACGCAGTATTTT. The encoded protein is CASRVGGGTDTQYF.

This chain links TRBV7-8 with TRBJ1-4; TRBD1 might be the D (5 bases). There are 16 residues in the CDR3. Germline V gene data show CDR1 as SGHVS and CDR2 as FQNEAQ. V lost 5 bases to trimming and J lost 0 bases, with 13 bases between them. In DNA form, the CDR3 reads TGTGCCAGCAGCCCCTGGGACTCCCCAACTAATGAAAAACTGTTTTTT. Protein sequence: CASSPWDSPTNEKLFF. The entire variable domain, with the rest obtained from reference TRBV7-8 and TRBJ1-4, is as follows: GAGVSQSPRYKVAKRGQDVALRCDPISGHVSLFWYQQALGQGPEFLTYFQNEAQLDKSGLPSDRFFAERPEGSVSTLKIQRTQQEDSAVYLCASSPWDSPTNEKLFFGSGTQLSVL.